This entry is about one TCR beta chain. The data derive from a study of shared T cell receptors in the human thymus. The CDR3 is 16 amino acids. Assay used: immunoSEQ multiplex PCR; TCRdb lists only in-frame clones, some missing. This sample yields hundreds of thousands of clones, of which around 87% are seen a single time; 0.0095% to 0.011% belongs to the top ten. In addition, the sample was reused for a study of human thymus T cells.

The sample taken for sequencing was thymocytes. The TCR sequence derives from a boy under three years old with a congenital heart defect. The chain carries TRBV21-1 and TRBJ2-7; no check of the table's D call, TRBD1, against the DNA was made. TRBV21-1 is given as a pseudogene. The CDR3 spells CASSKVEDRGRDEQYF. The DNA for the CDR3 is TGTGCCAGCAGCAAAGTCGAAGACAGGGGACGGGATGAGCAGTACTTC.